Ten or more counts support the clone carrying this T cell receptor beta chain. A 5'RACE reaction primed in the constant segment made cDNA libraries of TCR alpha and TCR beta, and these carried sample barcodes and UMIs. TCRdb called the 5' RACE reads again in MiXCR, with one record for every CDR3 protein. Counted here are over 12,000 distinct CDR3 sequences, about 21% occurring once; the ten biggest clones make up 55% to 70%. The sample is drawn from a study of T-cell memory formation after mild COVID-19. CDR1 and CDR2 (germline): SQVTM, ANQGSEA. The CDR3 sequence is 15 residues long. V shed 1 base, J shed 0 bases, and the junction held 3 bases outside the gene matches.

The chain carries TRBV29-1 and TRBJ2-5; 9 bases match TRBD1. Sample: PBMCs or a T cell subset sorted from them (not recorded which). This TCR was sampled from a young man who had mild COVID-19 (a few samples of this study predate the infection). Cell type and time point are not known. Here the CDR3 DNA reads TGCAGCGTTGAAGGGGACAGGGAACACCAAGAGACCCAGTACTTC. Translation: CSVEGDREHQETQYF.